The clone carrying this T cell receptor beta chain showed up many times. Its antigen is still unknown. Each diagnosis was grounded in clinical symptoms, serum thyroxine and TRAb, thyroid ultrasound, and orbital computed tomography. The sample is drawn from a study of T cells in Graves' hyperthyroidism and ophthalmopathy. This CDR3 is built from 17 residues. Per the germline V gene, CDR1 is SNHLY and CDR2 is FYNNEI. V shed 9 bases and J shed 1 base, with 21 bases lying between them. Study-level points and caveats: Most thyroid clonotypes that were expanded above 0.001 also turned up in blood.

The TCR beta CDR3 regions underwent amplification using RNA transcripts as the source. The HTBI primer set drove a first-round RT-PCR of the TCR CDR3. One entry per CDR3 protein results from TCRdb running MiXCR on the multiplex PCR reads. The sample lists around 600,000 distinct CDR3 sequences; 16% were seen once. This TCR came from a woman aged 40 to 50 with Graves' ophthalmopathy. Source material: blood. V and J are TRBV2 and TRBJ2-2; a weak D match, TRBD2 (6 bases). CDR3 region: CASNSGPGRGNTGELFF. The CDR3 coding sequence is TGTGCCAGTAATAGCGGTCCAGGGCGTGGGAACACCGGGGAGCTGTTTTTT.